The 9 T cell receptor beta chains below all came from one sample that was sequenced in a study of blood T cell repertoires in COVID-19. Assay: immunoSEQ multiplex PCR; the TCRdb copy retains only in-frame clones and omits some. The sample holds 25,000 or so clones, approximately 85% seen once. Material for sequencing was peripheral blood. All receptors come from a woman aged 50 to 65 with active COVID-19.

This clone was seen a handful of times. V is TRBV29-1 and J is TRBJ2-7; D not resolved. The CDR3 runs to 13 residues. Deletions cut 4 bases from V and 0 bases from J, with 10 bases between. Germline CDR1 reads SQVTM; CDR2 reads ANQGSEA. In DNA, the CDR3 is TGCAGCGTTGGAGGTGGCCACTCCTACGAGCAGTACTTC. This gives the protein CSVGGGHSYEQYF.

J is TRBJ1-1 and V is TRBV28; D gene ambiguous. This CDR3 has 12 amino acids. Trimming removed 6 bases at V and 3 bases at J, with 8 bases between. Germline V gives CDR1 MDHEN, CDR2 SYDVKM. The DNA of the CDR3 is TGTGCCAGCAGACGGTCTGACACTGAAGCTTTCTTT. The encoded protein is CASRRSDTEAFF.

The V call is TRBV7-8, the J call TRBJ1-3; D unresolved. The V and J ends lost 2 bases and 0 bases respectively, with 17 bases between them. The CDR3 is made up of 18 amino acids. Per germline, CDR1 SGHVS and CDR2 FQNEAQ. CDR3 sequence reads: CASSLSLVSDTSGNTIYF. DNA for the CDR3: TGTGCCAGCAGCTTATCGCTGGTGTCCGACACCTCTGGAAACACCATATATTTT. The whole variable domain, remainder taken from reference TRBV7-8 and TRBJ1-3, is GAGVSQSPRYKVAKRGQDVALRCDPISGHVSLFWYQQALGQGPEFLTYFQNEAQLDKSGLPSDRFFAERPEGSVSTLKIQRTQQEDSAVYLCASSLSLVSDTSGNTIYFGEGSWLTVV.

V gene TRBV10-3 combines with J gene TRBJ2-1; a weak D match, TRBD1 (6 bases). CDR3 size: 17 residues. Per germline, CDR1 ENHRY and CDR2 SYGVKD. V lost 3 bases and J 5 bases, leaving 20 bases between the germline ends. This chain's CDR3 is CAISDTPPGAIDNEQFF. Here the CDR3 DNA reads TGTGCCATCAGTGACACCCCGCCAGGGGCGATAGACAATGAGCAGTTCTTC.

The chain combines TRBV6-5 with TRBJ2-5; no firm D call. The CDR3 runs to 11 residues. V lost 5 bases and J 2 bases, leaving 3 bases between the germline ends. Looked up from germline, CDR1 is MNHEY and CDR2 is SVGAGI. The chain's CDR3 is CASSRQETQYF. CDR3 in DNA: TGTGCCAGCAGTCGGCAAGAGACCCAGTACTTC.

The chain employs TRBV30 and TRBJ2-5, with D possibly being TRBD2 (5 bases). The CDR3 contains 14 residues. Deletions cut 3 bases from V and 3 bases from J, with 14 bases between. CDR1 is GTSNPN and CDR2 is SVGIG in the germline V gene (reference sequence). The CDR3 protein is CAWRTGVWEETQYF. The CDR3 DNA reads as TGTGCCTGGAGAACCGGGGTTTGGGAAGAGACCCAGTACTTC.

The chain is built from TRBV28 and TRBJ1-5; 10 bases fit TRBD1. V shed 5 bases and J 5 bases; nucleotides not matched to a gene: 12. This CDR3 is built from 17 residues. Germline assignment: CDR1 MDHEN and CDR2 SYDVKM. The CDR3 region has the DNA TGTGCCAGCAGTACCCCGGGACAGGGGAACAGGTATCAGCCCCAGCATTTT. Its protein is CASSTPGQGNRYQPQHF. The full variable domain, its missing parts supplied by reference TRBV28 and TRBJ1-5, is DVKVTQSSRYLVKRTGEKVFLECVQDMDHENMFWYRQDPGLGLRLIYFSYDVKMKEKGDIPEGYSVSREKKERFSLILESASTNQTSMYLCASSTPGQGNRYQPQHFGDGTRLSIL.

This chain joins TRBV19 and TRBJ2-2; 9 nucleotides line up with TRBD2. With 2 bases clipped from V and 0 bases from J, the junction kept 16 bases outside the gene matches. The CDR3 sequence is 21 residues long. CDR1 LNHDA and CDR2 SQIVND come from the germline V gene (reference sequence). This CDR3 reads CASSIWGGSAGGLTNTGELFF. In DNA form, the CDR3 reads TGTGCCAGTAGTATATGGGGGGGTTCGGCGGGAGGGCTTACGAACACCGGGGAGCTGTTTTTT.

The chain combines TRBV5-8 with TRBJ2-2; maybe TRBD1 (6 bases). Germline CDR1 reads SGHTS; CDR2 reads YDEGEE. The CDR3 totals 17 residues. The V and J ends lost 3 bases and 4 bases respectively, with 19 bases between them. CDR3 amino acids: CASSSLTGPRVTGELFF. DNA for the CDR3: TGTGCCAGCAGCTCTCTCACAGGGCCGCGGGTCACCGGGGAGCTGTTTTTT.